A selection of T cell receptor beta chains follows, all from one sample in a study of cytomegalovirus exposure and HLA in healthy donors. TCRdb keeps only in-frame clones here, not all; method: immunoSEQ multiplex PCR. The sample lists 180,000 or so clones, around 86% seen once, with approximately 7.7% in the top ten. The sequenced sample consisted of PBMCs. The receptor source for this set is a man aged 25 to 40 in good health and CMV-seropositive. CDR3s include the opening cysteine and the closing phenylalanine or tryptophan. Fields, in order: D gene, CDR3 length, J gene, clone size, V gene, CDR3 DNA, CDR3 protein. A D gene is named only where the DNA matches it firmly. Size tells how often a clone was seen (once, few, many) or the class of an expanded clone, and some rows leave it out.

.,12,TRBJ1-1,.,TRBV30,TGTGCTTCTCAGGAGGGCGGGACTGAAGCTTTCTTT,CASQEGGTEAFF
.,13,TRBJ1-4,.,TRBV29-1,TGCAGCGCCACCGACAGGAGGGGTGAAAAACTGTTTTTT,CSATDRRGEKLFF
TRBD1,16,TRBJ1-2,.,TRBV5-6,TGTGCCAGCGATGTTGGGGACAGGGGTCTCAACTATGGCTACACCTTC,CASDVGDRGLNYGYTF
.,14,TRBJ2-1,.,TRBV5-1,TGCGCCAGCACCCCAGACAGTACCTACAATGAGCAGTTCTTC,CASTPDSTYNEQFF
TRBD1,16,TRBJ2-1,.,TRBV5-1,TGCGCCAGCAGCTTGGTAGGGACAGGGACCAACAATGAGCAGTTCTTC,CASSLVGTGTNNEQFF
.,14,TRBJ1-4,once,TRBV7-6,TGTGCCAGCAGCTTGGGTGTGGGGTATGAAAAACTGTTTTTT,CASSLGVGYEKLFF
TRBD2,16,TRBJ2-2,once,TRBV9,TGTGCCAGCAGCGTAGGACTAGCGGGGTTCACCGGGGAGCTGTTTTTT,CASSVGLAGFTGELFF
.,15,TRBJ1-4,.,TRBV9,TGTGCCAGCAGCCTACAGGGACATGTTTCCGAAAAACTGTTTTTT,CASSLQGHVSEKLFF
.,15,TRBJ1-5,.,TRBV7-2,TGTGCCAGCAGCCGGGACACCGCCAGCAATCAGCCCCAGCATTTT,CASSRDTASNQPQHF
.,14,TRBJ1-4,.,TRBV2,TGTGCCAGCAGCGTGACAGCGTGGGGTGAAAAACTGTTTTTT,CASSVTAWGEKLFF
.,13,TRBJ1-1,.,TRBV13,TGTGCCAGCAGCTTTGGCAGGGAGGCTGAAGCTTTCTTT,CASSFGREAEAFF
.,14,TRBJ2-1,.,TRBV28,TGTGCCAGCAGTTACCCCCCAAACTACAATGAGCAGTTCTTC,CASSYPPNYNEQFF
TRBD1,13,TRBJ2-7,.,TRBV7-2,TGTGCCAGCAGCCGGGACAGAAAATACGAGCAGTACTTC,CASSRDRKYEQYF
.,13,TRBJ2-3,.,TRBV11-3,TGTGCCAGCAGCTTGCCCCCTTGGGATACGCAGTATTTT,CASSLPPWDTQYF
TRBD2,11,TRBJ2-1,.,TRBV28,TGTGCCAGTCGGGAGGGTAATGAGCAGTTCTTC,CASREGNEQFF
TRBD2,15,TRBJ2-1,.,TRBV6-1,TGTGCCAGCAGTGAACTAGCGGGGGGGTACAATGAGCAGTTCTTC,CASSELAGGYNEQFF
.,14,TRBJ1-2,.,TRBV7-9,TGTGCCAGCAGCTTAGCTATGGACAACTATGGCTACACCTTC,CASSLAMDNYGYTF
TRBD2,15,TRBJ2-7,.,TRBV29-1,TGCAGCGTTGAAGCCGAGCGGGAGGGGAATTACGAGCAGTACTTC,CSVEAEREGNYEQYF
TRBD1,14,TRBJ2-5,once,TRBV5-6,TGTGCCAGCAGCTTGGAGACAGGGGGGGAGACCCAGTACTTC,CASSLETGGETQYF
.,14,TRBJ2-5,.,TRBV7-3,TGTGCCAGCAGCTCATCAGGGGTCCAAGAGACCCAGTACTTC,CASSSSGVQETQYF
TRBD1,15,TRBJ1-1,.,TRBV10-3,TGTGCCATCAGTGAGCGACAGGGGAAAGTGACTGAAGCTTTCTTT,CAISERQGKVTEAFF
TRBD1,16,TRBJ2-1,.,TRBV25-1,TGTGCCAGCAGTGACCGAACCCGGACAGGGTCCAATGAGCAGTTCTTC,CASSDRTRTGSNEQFF
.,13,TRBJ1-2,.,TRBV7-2,TGTGCCAGCAGCTTAGTGTTAAGCTATGGCTACACCTTC,CASSLVLSYGYTF
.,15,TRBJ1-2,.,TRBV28,TGTGCCAGCAGTTTGCACCCCGGGTCTGGCTATGGCTACACCTTC,CASSLHPGSGYGYTF
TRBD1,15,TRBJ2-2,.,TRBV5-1,TGCGCCAGCAGCTTAACAGGGGATTCTGCCGGGGAGCTGTTTTTT,CASSLTGDSAGELFF
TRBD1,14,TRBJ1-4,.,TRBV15,TGTGCCACCAGCGCCGGGACAGGGGGCGAAAAACTGTTTTTT,CATSAGTGGEKLFF
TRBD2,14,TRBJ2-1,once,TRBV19,TGTGCCAGTCGAGCGGGAGTCGGATACAATGAGCAGTTCTTC,CASRAGVGYNEQFF
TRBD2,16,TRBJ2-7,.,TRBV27,TGTGCCAGCAGTTCCGTCCTTAGCGGGAGGGCCGGCGAGCAGTACTTC,CASSSVLSGRAGEQYF
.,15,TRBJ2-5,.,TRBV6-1,TGTGCCAGCACCAACCAAGAGGGGGTGGGGGAGACCCAGTACTTC,CASTNQEGVGETQYF
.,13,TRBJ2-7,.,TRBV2,TGTGCCAGCAGTGAAGCTGGAGGGACCGAGCAGTACTTC,CASSEAGGTEQYF
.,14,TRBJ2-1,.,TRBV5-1,TGCGCCAGCAGCTTGGCCGCCACCTACAATGAGCAGTTCTTC,CASSLAATYNEQFF
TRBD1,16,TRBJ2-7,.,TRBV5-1,TGCGCCAGCAGCTTGGGGAGGGACAGGGGGCGCAACGAGCAGTACTTC,CASSLGRDRGRNEQYF
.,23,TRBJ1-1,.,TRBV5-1,TGCGCCAGCAGCTTAGGGGACCCCGGGCCCGGGAACACGAGGAGGATAGGAAACACTGAAGCTTTCTTT,CASSLGDPGPGNTRRIGNTEAFF
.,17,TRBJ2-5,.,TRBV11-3,TGTGCCAGCAGCTTAGGGGTGGGTCGGGCGATGCAAGAGACCCAGTACTTC,CASSLGVGRAMQETQYF
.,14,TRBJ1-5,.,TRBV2,TGTGCCAGCAGTGATGAGGGTTACAATCAGCCCCAGCATTTT,CASSDEGYNQPQHF
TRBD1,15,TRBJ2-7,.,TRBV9,TGTGCCAGCAGCGCAAATCCGACAGGGACCTACGAGCAGTACTTC,CASSANPTGTYEQYF
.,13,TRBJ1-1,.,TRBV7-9,TGTGCCAGCACCTTAAGAGGCGGGGGTGAAGCTTTCTTT,CASTLRGGGEAFF
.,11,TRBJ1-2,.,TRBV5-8,TGTGCCAGCAGCTTGGTACCGGGCTACACCTTC,CASSLVPGYTF
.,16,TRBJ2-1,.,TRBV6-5,TGTGCCAGCAGTTACTTCGGGACGAGAGCCTACAATGAGCAGTTCTTC,CASSYFGTRAYNEQFF
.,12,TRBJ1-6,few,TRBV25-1,TGTGCCAGCAGTGTGGCCGGACCACCCCTCCACTTT,CASSVAGPPLHF
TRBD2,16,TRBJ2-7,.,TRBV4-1,TGCGCCAGCAGCCTCCGTAGCGGGGGGACCACCTACGAGCAGTACTTC,CASSLRSGGTTYEQYF
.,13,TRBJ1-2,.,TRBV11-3,TGTGCCAGCAGCTCGGACCGACGCGGCGGCTACACCTTC,CASSSDRRGGYTF
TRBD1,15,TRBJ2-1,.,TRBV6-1,TGTGCCAGCAAGGATACAGGGGGAACATACAATGAGCAGTTCTTC,CASKDTGGTYNEQFF
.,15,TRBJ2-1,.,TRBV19,TGTGCCAGTAGTATCTGGCGGGAAGAGTTGAATGAGCAGTTCTTC,CASSIWREELNEQFF
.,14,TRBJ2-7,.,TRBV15,TGTGCCACCAGCTTCATGCCGCAATCCTATGAGCAGTACTTC,CATSFMPQSYEQYF
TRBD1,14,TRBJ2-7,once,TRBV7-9,TGTGCCAGCAGCCGAAGGGGACAGGGGAACGAGCAGTACTTC,CASSRRGQGNEQYF
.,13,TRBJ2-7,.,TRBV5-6,TGTGCCAGCAGCTCAGGTGCCAACTACGAGCAGTACTTC,CASSSGANYEQYF
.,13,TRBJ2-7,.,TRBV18,TGTGCCAGCTCACCAGACTCTAGTTACGAGCAGTACTTC,CASSPDSSYEQYF
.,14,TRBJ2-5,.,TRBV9,TGTGCCAGCAGCGTAGGACACTACCAAGAGACCCAGTACTTC,CASSVGHYQETQYF
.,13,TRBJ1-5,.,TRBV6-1,TGTGCCAGCAGTACTGAGGGGAGTCAGCCCCAGCATTTT,CASSTEGSQPQHF
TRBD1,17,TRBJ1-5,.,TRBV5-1,TGCGCCAGCAGCTTGGGGGGACAGTCAACTCACAATCAGCCCCAGCATTTT,CASSLGGQSTHNQPQHF